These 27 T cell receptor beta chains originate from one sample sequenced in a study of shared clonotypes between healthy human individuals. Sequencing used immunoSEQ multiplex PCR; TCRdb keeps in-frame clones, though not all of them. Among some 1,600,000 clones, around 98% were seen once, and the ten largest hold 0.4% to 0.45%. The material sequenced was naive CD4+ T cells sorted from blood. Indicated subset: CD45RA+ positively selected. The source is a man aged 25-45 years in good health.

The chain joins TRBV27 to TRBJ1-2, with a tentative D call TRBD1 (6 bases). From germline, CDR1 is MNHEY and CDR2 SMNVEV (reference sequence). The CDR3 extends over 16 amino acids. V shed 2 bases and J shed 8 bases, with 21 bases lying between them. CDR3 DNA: TGTGCCAGCAGTTTACTCCGACAGGCCAATAAAGCGGGCTACACCTTC. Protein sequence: CASSLLRQANKAGYTF.

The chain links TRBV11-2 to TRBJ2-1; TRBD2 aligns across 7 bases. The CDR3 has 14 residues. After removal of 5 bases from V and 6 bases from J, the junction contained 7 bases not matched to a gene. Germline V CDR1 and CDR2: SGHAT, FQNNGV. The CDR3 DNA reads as TGTGCCAGCAGCCGCGCGGGGGTAAGCAATGAGCAGTTCTTC. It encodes CASSRAGVSNEQFF. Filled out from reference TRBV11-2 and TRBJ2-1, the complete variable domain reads EAGVAQSPRYKIIEKRQSVAFWCNPISGHATLYWYQQILGQGPKLLIQFQNNGVVDDSQLPKDRFSAERLKGVDSTLKIQPAKLEDSAVYLCASSRAGVSNEQFFGPGTRLTVL.

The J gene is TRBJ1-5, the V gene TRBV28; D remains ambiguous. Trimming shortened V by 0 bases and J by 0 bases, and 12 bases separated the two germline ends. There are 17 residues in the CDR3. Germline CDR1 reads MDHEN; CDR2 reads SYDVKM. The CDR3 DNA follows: TGTGCCAGCAGTTTATGGGGCAGCATTTATAGCAATCAGCCCCAGCATTTT. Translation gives CASSLWGSIYSNQPQHF.

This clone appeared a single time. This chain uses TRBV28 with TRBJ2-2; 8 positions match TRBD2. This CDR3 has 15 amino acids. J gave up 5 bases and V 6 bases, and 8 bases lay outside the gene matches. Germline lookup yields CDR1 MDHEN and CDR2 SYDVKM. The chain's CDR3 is CASRKRGGRTGELFF. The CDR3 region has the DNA TGTGCCAGCAGGAAACGCGGGGGGCGGACCGGGGAGCTGTTTTTT.

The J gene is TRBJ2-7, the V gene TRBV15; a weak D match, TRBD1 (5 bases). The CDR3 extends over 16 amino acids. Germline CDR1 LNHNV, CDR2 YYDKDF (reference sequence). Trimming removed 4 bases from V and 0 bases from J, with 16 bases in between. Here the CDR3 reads CATSTGIGALSYEQYF. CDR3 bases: TGTGCCACCAGCACTGGAATAGGGGCCCTCTCCTACGAGCAGTACTTC.

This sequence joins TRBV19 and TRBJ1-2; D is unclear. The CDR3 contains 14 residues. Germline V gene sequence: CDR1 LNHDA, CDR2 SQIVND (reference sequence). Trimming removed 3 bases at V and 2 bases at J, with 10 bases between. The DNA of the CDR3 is TGTGCCAGTAGTATTAGTAAGGAGAACTATGGCTACACCTTC. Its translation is CASSISKENYGYTF.

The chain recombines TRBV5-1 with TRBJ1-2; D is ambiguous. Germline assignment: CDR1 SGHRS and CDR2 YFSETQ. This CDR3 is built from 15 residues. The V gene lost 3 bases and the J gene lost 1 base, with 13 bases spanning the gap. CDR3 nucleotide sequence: TGCGCCAGCAGCTCTGGGTTAGTCCTTAACTATGGCTACACCTTC. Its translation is CASSSGLVLNYGYTF.

The CDR3 coding sequence is TGTGCCAGCAGCACCCGCAAGTCTAGATTGAGGTATGAGCAGTTCTTC. It specifies CASSTRKSRLRYEQFF. The V call is TRBV5-6, the J call TRBJ2-1; D is uncertain. The CDR3 length is 16 residues. CDR1 SGHDT and CDR2 YYEEEE come from the germline V gene. The V gene lost 4 bases and the J gene lost 8 bases, with 22 bases spanning the gap.

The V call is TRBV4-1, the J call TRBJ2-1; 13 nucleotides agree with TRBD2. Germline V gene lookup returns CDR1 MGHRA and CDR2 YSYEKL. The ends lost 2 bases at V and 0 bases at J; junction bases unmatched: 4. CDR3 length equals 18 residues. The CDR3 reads CASSQRLAGGFSYNEQFF. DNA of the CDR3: TGCGCCAGCAGCCAAAGACTAGCGGGAGGTTTCTCCTACAATGAGCAGTTCTTC.

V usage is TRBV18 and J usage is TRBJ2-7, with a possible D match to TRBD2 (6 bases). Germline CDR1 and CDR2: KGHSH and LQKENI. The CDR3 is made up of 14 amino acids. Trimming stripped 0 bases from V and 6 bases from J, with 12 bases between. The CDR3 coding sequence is TGTGCCAGCTCACCACCGGAGGGCTCGGGCGAGCAGTACTTC. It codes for CASSPPEGSGEQYF.

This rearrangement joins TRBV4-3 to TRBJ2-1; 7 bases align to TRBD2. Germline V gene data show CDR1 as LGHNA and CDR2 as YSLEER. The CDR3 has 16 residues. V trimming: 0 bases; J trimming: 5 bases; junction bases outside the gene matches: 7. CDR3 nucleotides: TGCGCCAGCAGCCAAGAGGGAGGGTCCGCCCACAATGAGCAGTTCTTC. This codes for CASSQEGGSAHNEQFF.

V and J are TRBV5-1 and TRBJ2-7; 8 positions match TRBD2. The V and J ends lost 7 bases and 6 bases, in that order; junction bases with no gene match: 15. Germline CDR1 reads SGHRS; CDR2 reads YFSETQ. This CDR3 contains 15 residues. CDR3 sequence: CASRPDTVAGLEQYF. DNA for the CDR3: TGCGCCAGCCGACCTGACACGGTAGCGGGACTCGAGCAGTACTTC.

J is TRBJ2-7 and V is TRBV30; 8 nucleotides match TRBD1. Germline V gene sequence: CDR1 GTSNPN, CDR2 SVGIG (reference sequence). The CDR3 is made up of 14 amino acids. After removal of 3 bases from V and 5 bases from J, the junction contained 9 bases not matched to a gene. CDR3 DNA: TGTGCCTGGAGCCGGGACAGGAGGCGGCACGAGCAGTACTTC. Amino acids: CAWSRDRRRHEQYF.

CDR3 amino acids: CASSLSGLLNEQFF. The CDR3 DNA reads as TGTGCCAGCAGTTTATCCGGGCTCCTCAATGAGCAGTTCTTC. The chain joins TRBV27 to TRBJ2-1; unclear D gene. Germline V lookup: CDR1 MNHEY, CDR2 SMNVEV (reference sequence). CDR3 length: 14 amino acids. Trimming pared 0 bases from V and 6 bases from J, leaving 9 bases between.

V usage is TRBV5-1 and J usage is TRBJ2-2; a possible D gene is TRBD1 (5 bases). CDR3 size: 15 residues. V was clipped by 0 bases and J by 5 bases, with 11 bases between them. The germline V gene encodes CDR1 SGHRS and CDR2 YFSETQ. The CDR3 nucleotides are TGCGCCAGCAGCTTGGCCCCAGGGAAGACCGGGGAGCTGTTTTTT. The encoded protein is CASSLAPGKTGELFF.

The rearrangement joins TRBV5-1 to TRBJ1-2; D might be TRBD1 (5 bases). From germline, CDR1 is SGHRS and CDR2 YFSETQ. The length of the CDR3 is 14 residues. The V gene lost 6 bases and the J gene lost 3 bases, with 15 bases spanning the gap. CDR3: CASTRDGPYYGYTF. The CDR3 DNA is TGCGCCAGCACCAGGGACGGGCCTTACTATGGCTACACCTTC.

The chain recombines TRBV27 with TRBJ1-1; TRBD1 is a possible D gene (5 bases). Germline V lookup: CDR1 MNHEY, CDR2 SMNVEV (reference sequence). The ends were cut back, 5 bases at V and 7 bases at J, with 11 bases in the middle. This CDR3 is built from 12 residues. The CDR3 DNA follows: TGTGCCAGCAGTGCCTGGAGGGGTGAAGCTTTCTTT. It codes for CASSAWRGEAFF.

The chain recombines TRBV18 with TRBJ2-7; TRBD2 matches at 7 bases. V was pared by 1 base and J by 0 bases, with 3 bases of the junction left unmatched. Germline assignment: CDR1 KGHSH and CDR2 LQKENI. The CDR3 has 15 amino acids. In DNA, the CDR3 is TGTGCCAGCTCACCACGGAGCGGGGCCTCCTACGAGCAGTACTTC. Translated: CASSPRSGASYEQYF.

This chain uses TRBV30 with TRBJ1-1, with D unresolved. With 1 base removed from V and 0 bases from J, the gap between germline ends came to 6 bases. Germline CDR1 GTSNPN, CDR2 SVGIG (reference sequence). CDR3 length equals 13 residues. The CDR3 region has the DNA TGTGCCTGGAGTGAAAACATGAACACTGAAGCTTTCTTT. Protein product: CAWSENMNTEAFF.

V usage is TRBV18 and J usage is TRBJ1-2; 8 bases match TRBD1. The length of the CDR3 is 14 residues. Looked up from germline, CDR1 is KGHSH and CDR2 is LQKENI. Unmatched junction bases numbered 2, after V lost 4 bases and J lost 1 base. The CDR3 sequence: CASSRGQGNYGYTF. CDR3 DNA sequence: TGTGCCAGCTCACGTGGACAGGGTAACTATGGCTACACCTTC.

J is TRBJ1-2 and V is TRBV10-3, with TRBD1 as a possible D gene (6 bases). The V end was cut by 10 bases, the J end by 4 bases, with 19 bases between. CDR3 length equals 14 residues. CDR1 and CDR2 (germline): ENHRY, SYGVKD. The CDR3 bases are TGTGCCACAAGGGGGGCGGATGGTTCCTATGGCTACACCTTC. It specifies CATRGADGSYGYTF.

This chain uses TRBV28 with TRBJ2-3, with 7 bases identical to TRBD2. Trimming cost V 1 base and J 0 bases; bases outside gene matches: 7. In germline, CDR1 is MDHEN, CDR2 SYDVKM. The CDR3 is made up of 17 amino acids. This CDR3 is CASSLFRFGGSTDTQYF. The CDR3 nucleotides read TGTGCCAGCAGTTTATTCAGGTTCGGGGGGAGCACAGATACGCAGTATTTT. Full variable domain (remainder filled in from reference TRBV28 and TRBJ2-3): DVKVTQSSRYLVKRTGEKVFLECVQDMDHENMFWYRQDPGLGLRLIYFSYDVKMKEKGDIPEGYSVSREKKERFSLILESASTNQTSMYLCASSLFRFGGSTDTQYFGPGTRLTVL.

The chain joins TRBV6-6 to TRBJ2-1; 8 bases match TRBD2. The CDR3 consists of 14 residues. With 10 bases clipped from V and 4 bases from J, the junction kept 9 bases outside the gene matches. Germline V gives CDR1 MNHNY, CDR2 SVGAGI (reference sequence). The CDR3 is CATSGSGSYNEQFF. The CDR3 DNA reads TGTGCCACCTCGGGGAGCGGGAGTTACAATGAGCAGTTCTTC.

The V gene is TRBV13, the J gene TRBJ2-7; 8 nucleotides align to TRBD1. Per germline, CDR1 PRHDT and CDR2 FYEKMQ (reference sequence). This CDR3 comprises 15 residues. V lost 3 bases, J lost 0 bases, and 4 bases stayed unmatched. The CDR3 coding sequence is TGTGCCAGCAGCTTTCTGGACAGGGTCTCCTACGAGCAGTACTTC. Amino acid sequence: CASSFLDRVSYEQYF.

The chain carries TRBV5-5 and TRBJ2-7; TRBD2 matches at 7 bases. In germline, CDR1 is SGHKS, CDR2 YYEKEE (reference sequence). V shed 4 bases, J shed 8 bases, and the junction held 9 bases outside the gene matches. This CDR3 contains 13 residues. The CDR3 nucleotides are TGTGCCAGCAGCGGGACTAACGTCGAAAAGCAGTACTTC. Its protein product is CASSGTNVEKQYF.

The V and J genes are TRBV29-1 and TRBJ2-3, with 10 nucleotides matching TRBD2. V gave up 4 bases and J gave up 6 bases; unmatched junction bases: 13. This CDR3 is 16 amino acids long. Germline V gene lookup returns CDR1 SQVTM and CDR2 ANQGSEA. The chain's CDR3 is CSVVLASGRLLDTQYF. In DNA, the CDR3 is TGCAGCGTTGTTCTTGCTAGCGGGAGATTGCTGGATACGCAGTATTTT.

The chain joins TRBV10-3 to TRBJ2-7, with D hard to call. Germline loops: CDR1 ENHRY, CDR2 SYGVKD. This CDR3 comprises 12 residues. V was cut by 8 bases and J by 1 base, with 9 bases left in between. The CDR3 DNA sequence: TGTGCCATCGGTAGGATTTCCTACGAGCAGTACTTC. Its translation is CAIGRISYEQYF.